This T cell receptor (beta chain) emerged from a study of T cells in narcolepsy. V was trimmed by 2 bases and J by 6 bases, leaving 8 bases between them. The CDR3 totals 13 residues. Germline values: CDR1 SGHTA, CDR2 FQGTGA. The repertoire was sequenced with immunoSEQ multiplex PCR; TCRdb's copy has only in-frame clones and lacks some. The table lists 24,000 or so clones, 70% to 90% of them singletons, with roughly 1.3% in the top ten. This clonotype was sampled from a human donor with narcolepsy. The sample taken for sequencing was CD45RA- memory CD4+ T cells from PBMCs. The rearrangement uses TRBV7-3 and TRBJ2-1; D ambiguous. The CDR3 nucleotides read TGTGCCAGCAGCTTATCAGGCGGCAATGAGCAGTTCTTC. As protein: CASSLSGGNEQFF.